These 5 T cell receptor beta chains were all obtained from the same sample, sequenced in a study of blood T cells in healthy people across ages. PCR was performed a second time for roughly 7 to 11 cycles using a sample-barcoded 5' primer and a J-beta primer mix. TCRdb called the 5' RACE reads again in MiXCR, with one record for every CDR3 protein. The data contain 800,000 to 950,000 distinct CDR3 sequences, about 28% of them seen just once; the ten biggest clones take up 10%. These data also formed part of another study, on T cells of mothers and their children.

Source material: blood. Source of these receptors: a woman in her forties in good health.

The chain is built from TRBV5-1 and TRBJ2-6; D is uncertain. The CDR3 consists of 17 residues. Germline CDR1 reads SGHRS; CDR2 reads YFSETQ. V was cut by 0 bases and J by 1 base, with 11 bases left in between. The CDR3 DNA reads TGCGCCAGCAGCTTGGAGTACTCCGCGTCTGGGGCCAACGTCCTGACTTTC. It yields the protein CASSLEYSASGANVLTF.

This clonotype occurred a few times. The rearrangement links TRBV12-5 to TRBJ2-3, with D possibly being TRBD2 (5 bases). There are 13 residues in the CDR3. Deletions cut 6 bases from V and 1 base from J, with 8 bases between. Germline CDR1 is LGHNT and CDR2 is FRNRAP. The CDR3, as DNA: TGTGCTAGTGGCCAAGCGGGCACAGATACGCAGTATTTT. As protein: CASGQAGTDTQYF. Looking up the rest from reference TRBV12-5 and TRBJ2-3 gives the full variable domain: DARVTQTPRHKVTEMGQEVTMRCQPILGHNTVFWYRQTMMQGLELLAYFRNRAPLDDSGMPKDRFSAEMPDATLATLKIQPSEPRDSAVYFCASGQAGTDTQYFGPGTRLTVL.

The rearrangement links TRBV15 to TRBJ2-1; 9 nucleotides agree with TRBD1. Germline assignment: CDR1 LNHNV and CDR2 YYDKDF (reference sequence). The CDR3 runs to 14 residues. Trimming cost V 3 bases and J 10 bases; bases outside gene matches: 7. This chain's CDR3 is CATSRRTGAPEQFF. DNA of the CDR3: TGTGCCACCAGCAGGCGGACAGGGGCGCCCGAGCAGTTCTTC.

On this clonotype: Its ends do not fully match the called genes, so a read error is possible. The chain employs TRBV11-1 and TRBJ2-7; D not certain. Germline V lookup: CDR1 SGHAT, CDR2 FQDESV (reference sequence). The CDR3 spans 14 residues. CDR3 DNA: TGTGTCAGCAGCTTATCTCACCCCGCCTACGAGCAGTACTTC. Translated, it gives CVSSLSHPAYEQYF.

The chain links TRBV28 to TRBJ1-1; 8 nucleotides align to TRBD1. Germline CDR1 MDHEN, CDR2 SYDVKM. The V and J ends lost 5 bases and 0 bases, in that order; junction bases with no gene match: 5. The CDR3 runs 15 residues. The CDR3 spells CASSRTGHVNTEAFF. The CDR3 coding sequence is TGTGCCAGCAGTCGGACAGGGCACGTGAACACTGAAGCTTTCTTT.